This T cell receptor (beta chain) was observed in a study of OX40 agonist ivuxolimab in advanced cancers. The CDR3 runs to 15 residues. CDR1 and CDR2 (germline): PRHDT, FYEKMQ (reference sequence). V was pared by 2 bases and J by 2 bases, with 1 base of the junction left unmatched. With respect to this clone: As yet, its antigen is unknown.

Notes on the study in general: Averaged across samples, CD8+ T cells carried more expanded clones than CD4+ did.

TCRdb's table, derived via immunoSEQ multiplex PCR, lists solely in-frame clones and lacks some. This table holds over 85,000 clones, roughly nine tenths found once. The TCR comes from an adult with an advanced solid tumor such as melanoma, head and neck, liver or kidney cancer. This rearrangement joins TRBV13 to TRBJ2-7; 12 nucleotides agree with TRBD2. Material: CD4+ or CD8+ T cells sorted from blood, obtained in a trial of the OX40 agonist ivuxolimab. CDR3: CASSLRLAGAYEQYF. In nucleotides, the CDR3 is TGTGCCAGCAGCTTACGACTAGCGGGGGCCTACGAGCAGTACTTC.